A single sample is the source of the 14 T cell receptor beta chains below, sequenced in a study of monozygotic twins with inflammatory bowel disease. TCRdb reprocessed the 5' RACE reads and keeps a single row for each CDR3 protein, giving no DNA. Here the sample table reports approximately 400,000 distinct CDR3 sequences. What was sequenced was blood. The receptors stem from a human donor with ulcerative colitis or Crohn's disease, or a healthy co-twin of an affected twin (not recorded which).

The V call is TRBV4-3, the J call TRBJ1-3. Germline CDR1 is LGHNA and CDR2 is YSLEER. The CDR3 has 14 residues. The CDR3 here is CASSQVGEGNTIYF.

The rearrangement links TRBV20-1 to TRBJ2-5; TCRdb returns TRBD2, unconfirmable since there is no DNA. CDR1 and CDR2 from the germline V gene are DFQATT and SNEGSKA (reference sequence). The CDR3 consists of 15 residues. Here the CDR3 reads CSARPFTGGLETQYF.

The chain is built from TRBV7-2 and TRBJ2-7. CDR3 length equals 14 residues. Per germline, CDR1 SGHTA and CDR2 FQGNSA. CDR3 amino acids: CASSLDGFSYEQYF.

The chain employs TRBV4-2 and TRBJ2-7; TCRdb's D call of TRBD2 is untestable without DNA. The CDR3 has 13 residues. The germline V gene encodes CDR1 LGHNA and CDR2 YNFKEQ. This CDR3 is CASSQGPTNEQYF.

This sequence joins TRBV6-2 or TRBV6-3 and TRBJ2-3. CDR3 length equals 15 residues. From germline, CDR1 is MNHEY and CDR2 SVGEGT. The CDR3 region is CASRDPSLSTDTQYF.

CDR3 loop: CASSFRVGPDTQYF. The chain has TRBV5-4 and TRBJ2-3. CDR1 is SGHNT, CDR2 YYREEE, per germline (reference sequence). The CDR3 totals 14 residues. The full variable domain, with the rest looked up from reference TRBV5-4 and TRBJ2-3, is ETGVTQSPTHLIKTRGQQVTLRCSSQSGHNTVSWYQQALGQGPQFIFQYYREEENGRGNFPPRFSGLQFPNYSSELNVNALELDDSALYLCASSFRVGPDTQYFGPGTRLTVL.

The chain is built from TRBV10-3 and TRBJ2-1; absent DNA, TCRdb's TRBD1 call cannot be checked. The germline CDR1 and CDR2 sequences are ENHRY and SYGVKD. CDR3 size: 16 residues. CDR3 in amino acids: CAISDPWAGSGNEQFF.

The gene calls are TRBV20-1 and TRBJ2-7; TCRdb picks TRBD1, but there is no DNA to check that call. CDR3 length: 13 residues. Germline loops: CDR1 DFQATT, CDR2 SNEGSKA (reference sequence). The CDR3 sequence: CSAGGGHSYEQYF.

The chain has TRBV5-1 and TRBJ2-2. CDR1 and CDR2 (germline): SGHRS, YFSETQ. The CDR3 has 11 amino acids. CDR3 loop: CASGDTGELFF.

The J gene is TRBJ2-1, the V gene TRBV5-6; the D call from TCRdb, TRBD1, cannot be confirmed without DNA. Germline V gives CDR1 SGHDT, CDR2 YYEEEE. This CDR3 is built from 12 residues. This chain's CDR3 is CASSSMPLVPFF.

This rearrangement joins TRBV5-4 to TRBJ2-1. The CDR3 contains 11 residues. Per germline, CDR1 SGHNT and CDR2 YYREEE (reference sequence). The CDR3 spells CASSNIGEQFF.

CDR3 loop: CASSSLAGGQETQYF. The genes are TRBV7-2 and TRBJ2-5; the D gene TCRdb calls, TRBD2, cannot be checked with no DNA. The germline V gene has CDR1 SGHTA and CDR2 FQGNSA. The CDR3 loop spans 15 amino acids.

The chain has TRBV5-6 and TRBJ2-1; TCRdb's assignment of TRBD2 cannot be checked, as there is no DNA. The CDR3 length is 16 residues. CDR1 SGHDT and CDR2 YYEEEE come from the germline V gene. The CDR3 spells CASSPRAGVLLNEQFF.

This sequence joins TRBV19 and TRBJ1-1; TCRdb names TRBD1, which stays unverified in the absence of DNA. Germline V CDR1 and CDR2: LNHDA, SQIVND (reference sequence). The CDR3 runs 17 residues. CDR3 region: CASRALRAGHLNTEAFF.